This T cell receptor beta chain derives from a study of immune evolution from preneoplasia to lung adenocarcinoma (dated by TCRdb to 2020 to 2023). Regarding the study in general: HLA loss of heterozygosity was found in 7% of AIS, under 16% of MIA and under 40% of ADC lesions, and in no AAH lesions. Whole exome sequencing and methylation data from the same cohort of nodules were integrated with the immune data. The study used immune gene expression, TCR sequencing and multiplex immunofluorescence to profile the immune contexture of lung adenocarcinoma precursors and invasive adenocarcinoma. POLYSOLVER was used to infer class I HLA alleles from exome data, and LOHHLA was used to detect allele-specific HLA loss. The sample size was set by how many specimens were available, not by a prior power calculation. In total, the cohort included some 50 patients with pulmonary nodules, all of whom underwent surgical resection. Resected precursor lesions (AAH, AIS, MIA) and invasive adenocarcinomas were each compared against paired morphologically normal lung tissue. A total of under 60 patients contributed TCR sequencing data. According to the study, about 110 samples went through TCR sequencing.

Resection was performed on patients in Japan or China between the mid-2010s and the late 2010s. The histologic diagnosis of each case was independently confirmed on H&E slides by two lung cancer pathologists. To enrich premalignant or tumor cells for nucleic acid extraction, macro-dissection was performed after pathologic assessment. DNA was isolated from FFPE tissue using the AllPrep DNA/RNA FFPE Kit. General study outcomes and caveats: Clonality was highest in normal lung, while later-stage lesions appeared to show lower clonality but higher T cell density and diversity. The highest top T cell clone frequencies were observed in normal lung, and a progressive decrease in top T cell clone frequencies appeared to occur from AAH through AIS, MIA and invasive adenocarcinoma. The highest T cell clonality was observed in KRAS-mutant nodules compared with EGFR-mutant or double wild-type lesions. The findings were based on association rather than direct causation, and larger cohorts with long-term follow-up and longitudinal biopsies were deemed needed. Because all patients were from Japan and China, applicability to Western populations was uncertain.

Turning to this clone: Its target antigen remains unknown. One base away there is no much larger clone; base qualities are not given.

Using the immunoSEQ hsTCRbeta Kit, TCR beta CDR3 regions were sequenced from DNA. The authors' analysis ran thus. The ImmunoSEQ Analyzer was used to analyse the TCR sequencing data. T cell clonality was calculated on productive rearrangements as 1 minus Pielou's evenness. T cell diversity was measured with the inverse Simpson index on productive templates. T cell density was defined as TCR beta template counts normalized to usable DNA, with usable DNA estimated by amplifying and sequencing housekeeping genes. TCR metrics were compared across histologic stages using two-sided Kruskal-Wallis tests. Drawn from immuneACCESS, this table holds only the in-frame rearrangements with V and J called that TCRdb kept. Clones are partly lost; checked studies trace under half to an unresolved V gene and leave the rest unexplained. V and J calls and clone size are given by that table; D and trimming were obtained from the DNA. Recorded for this sample are a few thousand clones; nearly 90% of them occurred a single time. Together, the top ten hold about 3% of the sample.

The sequencing input was FFPE invasive lung adenocarcinoma tissue. The cell subset or site label of this sample denotes: frankly invasive lung adenocarcinoma (ADC). The clonotype comes from a person aged 50 to 59 with lung adenocarcinoma.

The DNA is TGTGCCAGCTCACCACAAGAGACCCAGTACTTC. Its coded protein is CASSPQETQYF. In this chain, TRBV18 is recombined with TRBJ2-5; confidence is insufficient to name the D gene. Reading the germline V gene gives CDR1 KGHSH and CDR2 LQKENI. The CDR3 measures 11 amino acids from cysteine to phenylalanine. CDR3 DNA only is kept here, 33 bases in frame from base 1. V is cut by 1 base and J by 3 bases, and the space between the germline ends is 0 bases.